These 26 T cell receptor beta chains share one sample of origin, sequenced in a study of T-cell memory formation after mild COVID-19 (dated by TCRdb to the early 2020s). The library came from 5' RACE. Sequencing was carried out with an Illumina NovaSeq 6000. The raw public data were reprocessed by TCRdb itself: fastp quality trimming at Q25, MiXCR clonotype calling, in-frame beta chains only. Under each unique CDR3 protein, matching rows form one entry showing the most common genes and DNA. The sample yields 95,000 to 110,000 distinct CDR3 sequences; around an eighth were counted once. Of the sample, less than 45% is held by the ten largest clones. The sequenced sample was PBMCs or a T cell subset sorted from them (not recorded which). The receptors come from a man aged 18 to 35 who had mild COVID-19 (a few samples of this study predate the infection). The sample titles of this study are shuffled in the database, so cell type and time point are left out; the donor was told from shared clones.

The J gene is TRBJ2-2, the V gene TRBV29-1; 12 positions match TRBD2. In germline, CDR1 is SQVTM, CDR2 ANQGSEA. The CDR3 extends over 15 amino acids. V dropped 4 bases and J dropped 1; count of bases not matched to a gene: 1. CDR3 bases: TGCAGCGTTGGGACTAGCGGGATGAACACCGGGGAGCTGTTTTTT. Protein product: CSVGTSGMNTGELFF.

This clonotype was observed a few times. The chain links TRBV5-1 to TRBJ2-7; 8 bases line up with TRBD1. Germline CDR1 reads SGHRS; CDR2 reads YFSETQ. V shed 0 bases, J shed 2 bases, and the junction held 1 base outside the gene matches. CDR3 length equals 14 residues. DNA for the CDR3: TGCGCCAGCAGCTTGGGGACAGGGCCCTACGAGCAGTACGTC. It specifies CASSLGTGPYEQYV.

The DNA of the CDR3 is TGTGCCAGCAGCTGGACCCTGACAGCCTTAAACACTGAAGCTTTCTTT. Translation gives CASSWTLTALNTEAFF. The chain combines TRBV6-6 with TRBJ1-1; the D gene is possibly TRBD1 (5 bases). The V gene lost 6 bases and the J gene lost 2 bases, with 19 bases spanning the gap. The germline gives CDR1 MNHNY, CDR2 SVGAGI (reference sequence). This CDR3 is 16 amino acids long.

The chain links TRBV7-2 to TRBJ1-4, with TRBD1 matching 7 bases. The CDR3 covers 15 residues. Germline CDR1 and CDR2: SGHTA and FQGNSA. The J segment lost 8 bases and the V segment lost 5 bases, leaving 11 bases of the junction unmatched. The CDR3 is CASSLPRQGDEKLFF. CDR3 bases: TGTGCCAGCAGCCTACCCCGACAGGGCGACGAAAAACTGTTTTTT.

A few counts support this clonotype. The J gene is TRBJ2-2, the V gene TRBV12-3 or TRBV12-4; D possibly corresponds to TRBD1 (5 bases). The CDR3 has 14 residues. Trimming took off 4 bases at V and 4 bases at J, with 10 bases between the two ends. For the CDR3, the DNA is TGTGCCAGCAGTTCACCAGGGCTCACCGGGGAGCTGTTTTTT. Amino acids: CASSSPGLTGELFF.

In its sample, this clonotype was seen a few times. The chain uses TRBV4-1 and TRBJ2-5, with TRBD2 matching 9 bases. The CDR3 spans 15 residues. The germline gives CDR1 MGHRA, CDR2 YSYEKL. Germline trimming cut 6 bases from V and 6 bases from J; bases unmatched to any gene: 11. CDR3 sequence (DNA): TGCGCCAGCAGGCCGATTCTAGCGGGACAAAAGACCCAGTACTTC. Protein sequence: CASRPILAGQKTQYF.

The rearrangement uses TRBV29-1 and TRBJ1-1, with 9 bases aligning to TRBD1. The J segment lost 1 base and the V segment lost 4 bases, leaving 1 base of the junction unmatched. The CDR3 extends over 13 amino acids. Germline values: CDR1 SQVTM, CDR2 ANQGSEA. The CDR3 DNA sequence: TGCAGCGTTGCGGACAGGGGGAACACTGAAGCTTTCTTT. Its protein is CSVADRGNTEAFF.

The J gene is TRBJ1-2, the V gene TRBV19; 9 bases line up with TRBD1. The J segment lost 8 bases and the V segment lost 9 bases, leaving 13 bases of the junction unmatched. The CDR3 has 14 residues. CDR1 is LNHDA and CDR2 is SQIVND in the germline V gene (reference sequence). CDR3 residues: CASRGPGQGPGYTF. CDR3 DNA: TGTGCCAGCAGGGGGCCGGGACAGGGACCGGGCTACACCTTC. Filled out from reference TRBV19 and TRBJ1-2, the complete variable domain reads DGGITQSPKYLFRKEGQNVTLSCEQNLNHDAMYWYRQDPGQGLRLIYYSQIVNDFQKGDIAEGYSVSREKKESFPLTVTSAQKNPTAFYLCASRGPGQGPGYTFGSGTRLTVV.

This clonotype was found a few times. The V and J genes are TRBV29-1 and TRBJ1-5, with D perhaps TRBD1 (5 bases). Trimming left V 2 bases short and J 0 bases short, with 11 bases between. This CDR3 has 15 amino acids. Germline CDR1 SQVTM, CDR2 ANQGSEA. The CDR3 coding sequence is TGCAGCGTTGAAACCGGGACTGGTAGCAATCAGCCCCAGCATTTT. The encoded protein is CSVETGTGSNQPQHF.

This clonotype has just a few counts. The chain has TRBV7-8 and TRBJ2-7, with 7 bases that match TRBD1. Trimming at V came to 2 bases and at J to 4 bases, leaving 8 bases not matched to a gene. The CDR3 sequence is 15 residues long. Germline V gene sequence: CDR1 SGHVS, CDR2 FQNEAQ. The CDR3 DNA follows: TGTGCCAGCAGCTTACGACAGGGCAGCCTATACGAGCAGTACTTC. Amino acids: CASSLRQGSLYEQYF.

The CDR3 loop reads CASSLGTGRETQYF. CDR3 nucleotide sequence: TGTGCCAGCAGTTTAGGGACAGGGCGAGAGACCCAGTACTTC. V usage is TRBV12-3 or TRBV12-4 and J usage is TRBJ2-5, with TRBD1 matching 8 bases. The CDR3 consists of 14 residues. V trimming: 1 base; J trimming: 4 bases; junction bases outside the gene matches: 2.

CDR3 region: CASSYLTNYGYTF. For the CDR3, the DNA is TGTGCCAGCAGCTACCTAACTAACTATGGCTACACCTTC. This rearrangement joins TRBV7-8 to TRBJ1-2; no clear D. This CDR3 is built from 13 residues. Trimming cost V 4 bases and J 0 bases, with 6 bases left between them. The germline CDR1 and CDR2 sequences are SGHVS and FQNEAQ.

There are a few counts of this clonotype. The chain uses TRBV5-1 and TRBJ2-3; D is unclear. CDR3 size: 11 residues. Germline CDR1 SGHRS, CDR2 YFSETQ. The ends were cut back, 3 bases at V and 2 bases at J, with 1 base in the middle. CDR3 sequence (DNA): TGCGCCAGCAGCTACACAGATACGCAGTATTTT. Translation: CASSYTDTQYF. The entire variable domain, with the rest obtained from reference TRBV5-1 and TRBJ2-3, is as follows: KAGVTQTPRYLIKTRGQQVTLSCSPISGHRSVSWYQQTPGQGLQFLFEYFSETQRNKGNFPGRFSGRQFSNSRSEMNVSTLELGDSALYLCASSYTDTQYFGPGTRLTVL.

This clonotype was picked up many times. The chain links TRBV6-4 to TRBJ2-6; the D is unclear. V was cut by 3 bases and J by 0 bases, with 9 bases left in between. Germline CDR1 MRHNA, CDR2 SNTAGT. This CDR3 has 16 amino acids. The CDR3 DNA sequence: TGTGCCAGCAGTGAATCCTCACGCTCTGGGGCCAACGTCCTGACTTTC. Protein: CASSESSRSGANVLTF.

The sample holds a few counts of this clonotype. J is TRBJ2-4 and V is TRBV28; possible D gene TRBD1, 5 bases. Germline CDR1 and CDR2: MDHEN and SYDVKM. The CDR3 totals 15 residues. V lost 5 bases, J lost 1 base, and 12 bases lay in between. CDR3 sequence: CASSRQGEAKNIQYF. The CDR3 nucleotides are TGTGCCAGCAGTCGTCAGGGTGAGGCCAAAAACATTCAGTACTTC.

The chain employs TRBV4-1 and TRBJ2-4; D gene ambiguous. CDR1 and CDR2 (germline): MGHRA, YSYEKL. This CDR3 comprises 12 residues. V was shortened by 8 bases and J by 2 bases, with 7 bases between the two germline ends. CDR3 residues: CASGSSKNIQYF. DNA for the CDR3: TGCGCCAGCGGTTCTTCCAAAAACATTCAGTACTTC.

CDR3 amino acids: CASSERDRLFYEQYF. The CDR3 DNA sequence: TGTGCCAGCAGTGAGCGGGACAGGTTATTCTACGAGCAGTACTTC. The chain combines TRBV2 with TRBJ2-7, with TRBD1 matching over 8 bases. Germline lookup yields CDR1 SNHLY and CDR2 FYNNEI. The CDR3 is 15 amino acids. V gave up 3 bases and J gave up 3 bases; unmatched junction bases: 7.

The chain carries TRBV25-1 and TRBJ2-1, with 7 bases aligning to TRBD1. The CDR3 sequence is 14 residues long. Losses at the gene ends were 8 bases for V and 12 bases for J; bases not matched to a gene: 16. Per germline, CDR1 MGHDK and CDR2 SYGVNS. The CDR3 reads CASSGQYIPIGQFF. The CDR3 DNA reads as TGTGCCAGCTCGGGACAGTACATCCCCATCGGGCAGTTCTTC.

This clonotype was seen more than once but under ten times. This chain connects TRBV6-1 to TRBJ2-7, with a possible D match to TRBD1 (5 bases). The CDR3 extends over 13 amino acids. Trimming pared 5 bases from V and 6 bases from J, leaving 14 bases between. Per germline, CDR1 MNHNS and CDR2 SASEGT. The CDR3 sequence: CASSLTRASEQYF. CDR3 sequence (DNA): TGTGCCAGCAGTTTGACCAGGGCCAGCGAGCAGTACTTC.

This clonotype was detected only a few times. This chain uses TRBV4-1 with TRBJ1-4; D possibly corresponds to TRBD1 (5 bases). CDR3 length equals 15 residues. V lost 0 bases to trimming and J lost 6 bases, with 11 bases between them. Germline V gene lookup returns CDR1 MGHRA and CDR2 YSYEKL. In DNA form, the CDR3 reads TGCGCCAGCAGCCAAGAAGGGACCGCTTATGAAAAACTGTTTTTT. Translated: CASSQEGTAYEKLFF.

The rearrangement links TRBV13 to TRBJ2-7, with D unclear. CDR1 and CDR2 (germline): PRHDT, FYEKMQ (reference sequence). The CDR3 length is 14 residues. Trimming took off 0 bases at V and 6 bases at J, with 12 bases between the two ends. As DNA, the CDR3 is TGTGCCAGCAGCTTAGGGCTGCCTTCCCCCGAGCAGTACTTC. Translation: CASSLGLPSPEQYF.

The chain recombines TRBV7-9 with TRBJ1-1; 8 bases align to TRBD1. The length of the CDR3 is 15 residues. After removal of 5 bases from V and 6 bases from J, the junction contained 11 bases not matched to a gene. The V gene's germline CDR1 is SEHNR and CDR2 FQNEAQ (reference sequence). The CDR3 loop reads CASSQTQGGIAEAFF. In nucleotides, the CDR3 is TGTGCCAGCAGCCAGACACAGGGGGGGATTGCTGAAGCTTTCTTT. The full variable domain, in which reference TRBV7-9 and TRBJ1-1 provide the parts outside the CDR3, is DTGVSQNPRHKITKRGQNVTFRCDPISEHNRLYWYRQTLGQGPEFLTYFQNEAQLEKSRLLSDRFSAERPKGSFSTLEIQRTEQGDSAMYLCASSQTQGGIAEAFFGQGTRLTVV.

CDR3 region: CATSSPTGDFAFGNTIYF. Here the CDR3 DNA reads TGTGCCACCTCCTCCCCCACAGGGGACTTTGCTTTCGGAAACACCATATATTTT. This chain uses TRBV25-1 with TRBJ1-3; TRBD1 agrees at 7 bases. Germline-derived CDR1 and CDR2 are MGHDK and SYGVNS. The trim removed 10 bases at V and 4 bases at J, leaving 22 bases unmatched. The CDR3 totals 18 residues.

The chain recombines TRBV7-9 with TRBJ2-3; 7 positions match TRBD2. Per the germline V gene, CDR1 is SEHNR and CDR2 is FQNEAQ (reference sequence). V lost 2 bases, J lost 0 bases, and 5 bases stayed unmatched. The CDR3 has 16 amino acids. Written as DNA, the CDR3 is TGTGCCAGCAGCTTACGCCTAGCGGTTAGCACAGATACGCAGTATTTT. Translating it yields CASSLRLAVSTDTQYF.

J is TRBJ2-1 and V is TRBV9; 11 bases agree with TRBD2. The CDR3 is 17 amino acids. In germline, CDR1 is SGDLS, CDR2 YYNGEE. The trim removed 5 bases at V and 5 bases at J, leaving 12 bases unmatched. CDR3 residues: CASSPPPGLAANNEQFF. The CDR3 coding sequence is TGTGCCAGCAGTCCGCCTCCGGGACTAGCGGCAAACAATGAGCAGTTCTTC.

The table lists this clonotype with a few counts. The chain is built from TRBV5-1 and TRBJ2-1, with TRBD1 as a possible D gene (5 bases). This CDR3 region has 15 residues. Germline V gene lookup returns CDR1 SGHRS and CDR2 YFSETQ. The germline V and J ends were trimmed by 2 bases and 1 base, with 10 bases remaining between them. CDR3 amino acids: CASSLQDQSYNEQFF. DNA for the CDR3: TGCGCCAGCAGCTTACAGGACCAGTCCTACAATGAGCAGTTCTTC.